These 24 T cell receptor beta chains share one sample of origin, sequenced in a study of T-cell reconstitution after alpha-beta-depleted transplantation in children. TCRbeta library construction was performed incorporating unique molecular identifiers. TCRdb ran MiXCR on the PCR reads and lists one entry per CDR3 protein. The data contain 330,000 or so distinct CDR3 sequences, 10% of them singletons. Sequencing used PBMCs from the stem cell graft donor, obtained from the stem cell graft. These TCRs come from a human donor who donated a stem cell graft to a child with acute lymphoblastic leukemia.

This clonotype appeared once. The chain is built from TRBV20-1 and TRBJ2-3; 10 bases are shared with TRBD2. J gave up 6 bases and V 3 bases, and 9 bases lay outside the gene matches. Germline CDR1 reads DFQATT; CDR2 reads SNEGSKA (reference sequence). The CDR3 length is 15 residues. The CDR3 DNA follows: TGCAGTGCTAGCGGGCTAGCGGGAGTGGCGGATACGCAGTATTTT. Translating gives CSASGLAGVADTQYF.

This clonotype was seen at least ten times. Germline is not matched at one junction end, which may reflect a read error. The DNA of the CDR3 is TGTGCTAGCAGCTTGGGCAGGGGAGGCTACGAGCAGTACTTC. It yields the protein CASSLGRGGYEQYF. The chain carries TRBV7-7 and TRBJ2-7; D is perhaps TRBD1 or TRBD2 (6 bases each). The germline V gene encodes CDR1 SSHAT and CDR2 FNYEAQ (reference sequence). This CDR3 is 14 amino acids long.

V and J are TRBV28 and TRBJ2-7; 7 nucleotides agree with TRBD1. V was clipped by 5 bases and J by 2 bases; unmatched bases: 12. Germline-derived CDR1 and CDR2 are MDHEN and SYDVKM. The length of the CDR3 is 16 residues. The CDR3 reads CASSPFRQGQTYEQYF. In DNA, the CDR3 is TGTGCCAGCAGTCCCTTCCGACAGGGCCAAACCTACGAGCAGTACTTC.

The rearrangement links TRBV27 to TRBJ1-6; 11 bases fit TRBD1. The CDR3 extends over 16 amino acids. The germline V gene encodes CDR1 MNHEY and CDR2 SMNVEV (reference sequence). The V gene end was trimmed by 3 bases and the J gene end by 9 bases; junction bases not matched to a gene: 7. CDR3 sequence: CASSFQLGTGGSPLHF. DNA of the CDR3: TGTGCCAGCAGTTTTCAGTTGGGGACAGGGGGTTCACCCCTCCACTTT.

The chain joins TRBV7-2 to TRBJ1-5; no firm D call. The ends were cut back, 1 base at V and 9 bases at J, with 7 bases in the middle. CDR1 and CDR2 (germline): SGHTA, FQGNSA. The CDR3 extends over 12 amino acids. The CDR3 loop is CASSLGTLPQHF. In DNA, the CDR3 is TGTGCCAGCAGCTTAGGGACGTTGCCCCAGCATTTT.

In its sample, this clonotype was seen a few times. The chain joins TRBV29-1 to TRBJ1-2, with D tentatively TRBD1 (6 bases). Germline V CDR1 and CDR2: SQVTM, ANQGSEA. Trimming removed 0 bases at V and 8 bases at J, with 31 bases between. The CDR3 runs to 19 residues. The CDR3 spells CSVEDLPIRDTLTTWGYTF. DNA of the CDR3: TGCAGCGTTGAAGATTTGCCTATCCGGGACACCCTTACAACCTGGGGCTACACCTTC.

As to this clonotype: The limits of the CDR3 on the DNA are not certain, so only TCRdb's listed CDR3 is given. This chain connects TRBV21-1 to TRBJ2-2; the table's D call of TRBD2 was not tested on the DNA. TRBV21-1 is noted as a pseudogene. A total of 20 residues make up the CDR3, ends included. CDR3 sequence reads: CASFIGDQVGVAGGTGELFF.

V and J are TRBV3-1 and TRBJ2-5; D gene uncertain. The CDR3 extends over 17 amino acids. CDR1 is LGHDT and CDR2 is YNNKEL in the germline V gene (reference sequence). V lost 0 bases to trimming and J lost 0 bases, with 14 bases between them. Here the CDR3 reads CASSQDHRKGYQETQYF. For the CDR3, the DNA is TGTGCCAGCAGCCAAGATCACCGGAAAGGGTACCAAGAGACCCAGTACTTC.

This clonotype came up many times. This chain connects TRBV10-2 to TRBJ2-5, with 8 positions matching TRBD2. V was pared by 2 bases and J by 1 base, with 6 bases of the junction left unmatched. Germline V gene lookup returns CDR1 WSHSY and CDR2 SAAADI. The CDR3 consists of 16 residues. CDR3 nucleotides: TGCGCCAGCAGTGAGAGGGGACTAGGGACCCAAGAGACCCAGTACTTC. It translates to CASSERGLGTQETQYF.

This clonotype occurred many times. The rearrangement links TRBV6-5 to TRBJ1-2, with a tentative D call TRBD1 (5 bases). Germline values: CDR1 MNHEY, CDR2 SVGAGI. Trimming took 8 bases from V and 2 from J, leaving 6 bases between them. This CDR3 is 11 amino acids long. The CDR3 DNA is TGTGCCAGCGCAGGGAACTATGGCTACACCTTC. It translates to CASAGNYGYTF.

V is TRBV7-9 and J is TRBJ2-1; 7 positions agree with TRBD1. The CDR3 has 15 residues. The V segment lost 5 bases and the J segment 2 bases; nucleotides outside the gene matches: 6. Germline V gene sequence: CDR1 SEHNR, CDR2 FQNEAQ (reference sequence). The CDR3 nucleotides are TGTGCCAGCAGCCCGAGACAGGGTCCCTACAATGAGCAGTTCTTC. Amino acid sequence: CASSPRQGPYNEQFF.

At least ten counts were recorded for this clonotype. The CDR3 loop is CASREPGQSYEQYF. DNA of the CDR3: TGTGCCAGCAGGGAGCCGGGACAGTCGTACGAGCAGTACTTC. The chain uses TRBV28 and TRBJ2-7; TRBD1 matches 7 bases. CDR3 length: 14 residues. The V and J ends lost 6 bases and 4 bases, in that order; junction bases with no gene match: 9. Germline V gene lookup returns CDR1 MDHEN and CDR2 SYDVKM.

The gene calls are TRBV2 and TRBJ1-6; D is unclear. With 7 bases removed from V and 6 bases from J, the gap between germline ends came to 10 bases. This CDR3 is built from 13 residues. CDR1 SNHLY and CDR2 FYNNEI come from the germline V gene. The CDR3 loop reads CASISGVNSPLHF. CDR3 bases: TGTGCCAGCATATCAGGTGTTAATTCACCCCTCCACTTT. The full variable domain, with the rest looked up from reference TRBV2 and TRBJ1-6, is EPEVTQTPSHQVTQMGQEVILRCVPISNHLYFYWYRQILGQKVEFLVSFYNNEISEKSEIFDDQFSVERPDGSNFTLKIRSTKLEDSAMYFCASISGVNSPLHFGNGTRLTVT.

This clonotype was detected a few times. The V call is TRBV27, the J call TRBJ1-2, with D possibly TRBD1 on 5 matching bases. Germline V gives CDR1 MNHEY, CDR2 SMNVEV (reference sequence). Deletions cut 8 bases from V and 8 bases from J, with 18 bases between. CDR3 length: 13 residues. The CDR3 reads CASGLAGRDGYTF. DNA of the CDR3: TGTGCCAGCGGCCTAGCGGGCAGGGACGGCTACACCTTC.

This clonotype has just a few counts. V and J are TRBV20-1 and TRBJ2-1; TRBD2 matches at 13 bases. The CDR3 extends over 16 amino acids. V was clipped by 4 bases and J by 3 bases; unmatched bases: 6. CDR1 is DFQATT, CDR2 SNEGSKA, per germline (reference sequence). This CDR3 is CSATSGTSGDYNEQFF. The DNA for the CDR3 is TGCAGTGCTACCTCCGGGACTAGCGGGGACTACAATGAGCAGTTCTTC.

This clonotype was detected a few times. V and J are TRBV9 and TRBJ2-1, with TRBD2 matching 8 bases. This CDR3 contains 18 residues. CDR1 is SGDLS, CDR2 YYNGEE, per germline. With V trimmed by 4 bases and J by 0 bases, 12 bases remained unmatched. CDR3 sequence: CASSPTVVAGFSYNEQFF. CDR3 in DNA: TGTGCCAGCAGCCCGACGGTGGTAGCGGGGTTCTCCTACAATGAGCAGTTCTTC.

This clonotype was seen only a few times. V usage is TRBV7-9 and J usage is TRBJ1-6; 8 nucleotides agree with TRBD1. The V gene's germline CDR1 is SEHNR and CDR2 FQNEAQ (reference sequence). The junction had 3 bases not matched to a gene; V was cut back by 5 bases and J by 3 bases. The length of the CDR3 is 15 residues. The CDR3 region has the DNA TGTGCCAGCAGCCCCGGGACAGGCTATAATTCACCCCTCCACTTT. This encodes CASSPGTGYNSPLHF.

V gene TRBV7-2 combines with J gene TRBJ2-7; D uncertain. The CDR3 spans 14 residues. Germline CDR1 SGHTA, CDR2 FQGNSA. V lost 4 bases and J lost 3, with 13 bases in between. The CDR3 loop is CASSYELRGYEQYF. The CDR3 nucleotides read TGTGCCAGCAGCTATGAATTACGAGGCTACGAGCAGTACTTC.

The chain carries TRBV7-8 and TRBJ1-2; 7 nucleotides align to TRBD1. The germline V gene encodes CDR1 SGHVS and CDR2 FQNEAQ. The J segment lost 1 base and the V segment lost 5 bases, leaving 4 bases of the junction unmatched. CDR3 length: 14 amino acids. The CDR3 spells CASSPGQRNYGYTF. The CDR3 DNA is TGTGCCAGCAGCCCGGGACAGCGTAACTATGGCTACACCTTC.

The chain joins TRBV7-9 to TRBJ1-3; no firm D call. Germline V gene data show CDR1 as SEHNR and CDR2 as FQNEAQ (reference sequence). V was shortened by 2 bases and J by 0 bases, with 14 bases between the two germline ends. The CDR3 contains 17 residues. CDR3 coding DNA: TGTGCCAGCAGCTTACCCAAGACCCCAAGCTCTGGAAACACCATATATTTT. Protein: CASSLPKTPSSGNTIYF. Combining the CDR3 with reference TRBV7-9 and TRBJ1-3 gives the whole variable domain DTGVSQNPRHKITKRGQNVTFRCDPISEHNRLYWYRQTLGQGPEFLTYFQNEAQLEKSRLLSDRFSAERPKGSFSTLEIQRTEQGDSAMYLCASSLPKTPSSGNTIYFGEGSWLTVV.

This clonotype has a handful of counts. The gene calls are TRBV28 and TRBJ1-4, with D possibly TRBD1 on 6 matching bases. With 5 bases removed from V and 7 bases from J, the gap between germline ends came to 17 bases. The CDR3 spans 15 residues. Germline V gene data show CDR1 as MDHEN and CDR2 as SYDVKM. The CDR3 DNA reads TGTGCCAGCAGTAGGGGGAGGGGACCGGTTGAAAAACTGTTTTTT. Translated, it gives CASSRGRGPVEKLFF.

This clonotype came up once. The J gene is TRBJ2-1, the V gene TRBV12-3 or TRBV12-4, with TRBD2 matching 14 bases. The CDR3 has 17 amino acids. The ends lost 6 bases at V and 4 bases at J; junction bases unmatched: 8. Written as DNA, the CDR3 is TGTGCCAGCAGCAAAGGGACTAGCGGGAGACCGTACAATGAGCAGTTCTTC. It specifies CASSKGTSGRPYNEQFF.

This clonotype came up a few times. The CDR3 bases are TGTGCCAGCAGTCGGGGGCCTCAGGTCGTGGATGAGCAGTTCTTC. It translates to CASSRGPQVVDEQFF. The V and J genes are TRBV9 and TRBJ2-1, with D perhaps being TRBD1 or TRBD2 (6 bases each). V was trimmed by 5 bases and J by 8 bases, leaving 20 bases between them. The germline V gene encodes CDR1 SGDLS and CDR2 YYNGEE. The CDR3 consists of 15 residues.

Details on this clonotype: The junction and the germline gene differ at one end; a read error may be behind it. The CDR3 sequence: CASSSNVAGNTIYF. In nucleotides, the CDR3 is TGTGCCAGCAGCTCAAACGTGGCTGGCAACACCATATATTTT. The rearrangement joins TRBV7-9 to TRBJ1-3, with D unclear. Germline V lookup: CDR1 SEHNR, CDR2 FQNEAQ (reference sequence). The CDR3 contains 14 residues.